This is a list of T cell receptor beta chains from one sample in a study of OX40 agonist ivuxolimab in advanced cancers. This table comes from immunoSEQ multiplex PCR, and its TCRdb copy is limited to in-frame clones, with some not included. The data contain roughly 84,000 clones, approximately 81% of them singletons. Here the sequenced sample was CD4+ or CD8+ T cells sorted from blood, taken in a trial of the OX40 agonist ivuxolimab. All receptors come from an adult with an advanced solid tumor such as melanoma, head and neck, liver or kidney cancer. The CDR3 runs from the conserved cysteine through the conserved F or W. A D gene is named only where the DNA matches it firmly. Clone size appears in some rows only: once, few, many, or a class for an expanded clone.

clone size | J gene | D gene | V gene | CDR3 protein | CDR3 DNA
- | TRBJ1-2 | - | TRBV11-2 | CASSPRDDGYTF | TGTGCCAGCAGCCCTCGGGACGATGGCTACACCTTC
- | TRBJ1-2 | - | TRBV27 | CASGGRYGYTF | TGTGCCTCCGGAGGGCGGTATGGCTACACCTTC
- | TRBJ1-4 | - | TRBV7-9 | CASSVGGSMELFF | TGTGCCAGCAGCGTCGGGGGGAGTATGGAACTGTTTTTT
- | TRBJ2-7 | - | TRBV9 | CASSPGTLLPGEQYF | TGTGCCAGCAGCCCAGGGACCCTCCTTCCGGGCGAGCAGTACTTC
- | TRBJ2-2 | - | TRBV25-1 | CASSDRALNTGELFF | TGTGCCAGCAGTGACAGGGCCCTTAACACCGGGGAGCTGTTTTTT
- | TRBJ1-1 | TRBD1 | TRBV7-9 | CASSLDPGQGIPEAFF | TGTGCCAGCAGCTTAGATCCGGGACAGGGGATACCTGAAGCTTTCTTT
- | TRBJ2-7 | TRBD2 | TRBV27 | CASTTAGTSGLFEQYF | TGTGCCAGCACCACGGCCGGGACTAGCGGGCTTTTCGAGCAGTACTTC
- | TRBJ2-2 | - | TRBV19 | CASSIVAGELFF | TGTGCCAGTAGTATAGTGGCGGGGGAGCTGTTTTTT
- | TRBJ1-4 | - | TRBV19 | CASKAGLNEKLFF | TGTGCCAGTAAGGCAGGGCTAAATGAAAAACTGTTTTTT
- | TRBJ2-7 | TRBD2 | TRBV11-3 | CASSLGGSLEEQYF | TGTGCCAGCAGCTTAGGCGGGAGCCTTGAAGAGCAGTACTTC
- | TRBJ1-6 | - | TRBV7-9 | CASSPGLNNSPLHF | TGTGCCAGCAGCCCCGGGTTGAATAATTCACCCCTCCACTTT
- | TRBJ1-1 | - | TRBV5-4 | CATVQGTHLNTEAFF | TGTGCCACCGTTCAAGGGACCCACCTGAACACTGAAGCTTTCTTT
many | TRBJ1-1 | - | TRBV5-1 | CASSLDRVVTAEAFF | TGCGCCAGCAGCTTGGACCGGGTGGTTACGGCTGAAGCTTTCTTT
once | TRBJ1-2 | - | TRBV4-3 | CASSQDRGQGALLYGYTF | TGCGCCAGCAGCCAAGATCGAGGGCAGGGTGCTCTCCTTTATGGCTACACCTTC
- | TRBJ2-5 | - | TRBV21-1 | CASSPTSGEETQYF | TGTGCCAGCAGCCCGACTAGCGGGGAAGAGACCCAGTACTTC
- | TRBJ1-1 | TRBD1 | TRBV19 | CASSPQTGAINTEAFF | TGTGCCAGTAGCCCCCAGACAGGGGCCATTAACACTGAAGCTTTCTTT
once | TRBJ1-2 | - | TRBV11-2 | CASSLGYSYGYTF | TGTGCCAGCAGCTTAGGGTATTCCTATGGCTACACCTTC
- | TRBJ2-3 | TRBD2 | TRBV9 | CASSVGASGGADTQYF | TGTGCCAGCAGCGTAGGGGCTAGCGGGGGGGCAGATACGCAGTATTTT
- | TRBJ2-7 | - | TRBV27 | CASSFYLGRDREQYF | TGTGCCAGCAGTTTCTACCTAGGCCGTGATAGAGAGCAGTACTTC
- | TRBJ2-5 | - | TRBV2 | CASSESGLYGEARFQETQYF | TGTGCCAGCAGTGAATCCGGCCTTTATGGGGAGGCGCGATTCCAAGAGACCCAGTACTTC
- | TRBJ2-1 | TRBD2 | TRBV11-1 | CASSSKPGLAGYNEQFF | TGTGCCAGCAGCTCCAAACCGGGACTAGCGGGATACAATGAGCAGTTCTTC
few | TRBJ1-2 | - | TRBV30 | CAWRPGQINYGYTF | TGTGCCTGGAGACCAGGACAGATAAACTATGGCTACACCTTC
- | TRBJ2-3 | - | TRBV5-1 | CASSWDGKGADTQYF | TGCGCCAGCAGCTGGGACGGGAAGGGCGCAGATACGCAGTATTTT
- | TRBJ1-1 | - | TRBV9 | CASSPTLGPKNTEAFF | TGTGCCAGCAGCCCTACTCTGGGACCGAAGAACACTGAAGCTTTCTTT
- | TRBJ2-5 | TRBD2 | TRBV7-9 | CASSSGLAGRARETQYF | TGTGCCAGCAGCTCCGGACTAGCGGGGCGGGCACGGGAGACCCAGTACTTC
- | TRBJ1-2 | TRBD1 | TRBV11-3 | CASSFTGTGELGGYTF | TGTGCCAGCAGCTTTACCGGGACAGGGGAATTAGGAGGCTACACCTTC